This TCR beta chain was documented in a study of regulatory T cells in long-lasting Graves disease. This CDR3 comprises 15 residues. Germline assignment: CDR1 DFQATT and CDR2 SNEGSKA (reference sequence). Losses at the gene ends were 5 bases for V and 5 bases for J; bases not matched to a gene: 8. HTBI primers from iRepertoire and Arm-PCR of CDR3 regions yielded the TCR beta libraries. TCRdb fed the multiplex PCR reads into MiXCR, producing one record per CDR3 protein. Seen here are approximately 360,000 distinct CDR3 sequences, 12% observed once, and the top ten hold under 20%. Time point here: newly diagnosed GD, antithyroid drugs for less than 3 months. After RNA was extracted from PBMCs, the TCR library was made from it. This clonotype was seen repeatedly, ten times or more. A further study also used this sample, focusing on T cells in Graves' hyperthyroidism and ophthalmopathy.

The J gene is TRBJ2-1, the V gene TRBV20-1, with 11 bases that match TRBD2. This specimen consisted of peripheral blood mononuclear cells (PBMCs), obtained at new diagnosis, from a patient treated with antithyroid drugs. This clonotype originated in a woman younger than 35 with Graves disease. The CDR3 sequence: CSAPRRLAGNNEQFF. The CDR3, as DNA: TGCAGTGCTCCCAGGCGACTAGCGGGAAACAATGAGCAGTTCTTC.